A selection of T cell receptor beta chains follows, all from one sample in a study of CD8 T cells in Susac syndrome. TCRdb redid the calling of the immunoSEQ multiplex PCR reads with MiXCR, one entry per CDR3 protein. The sample includes 80,000 or so distinct CDR3 sequences, roughly 96% seen only once; the top ten take 0.4% to 0.45%. Input material: CD8+ T cells from PBMCs. The receptor source for this set is a human donor with Susac syndrome. Each CDR3 is given with its conserved first and last residue. Each record gives: CDR3 DNA, CDR3 protein, J gene, D gene, clone size, V gene. A D gene is named only where the DNA matches it firmly. Clone size appears in some rows only: once, few, many, or a class for an expanded clone.

cdr3_nt: TGTGCCAGCAGTTTCTGGGGGAACACTGAAGCTTTCTTT
cdr3_aa: CASSFWGNTEAFF
j_call: TRBJ1-1
d_call: .
clone_size: .
v_call: TRBV27

cdr3_nt: TGCAGCGTTGAAGGCCCGCGGGGTGAGCAGTTCTTC
cdr3_aa: CSVEGPRGEQFF
j_call: TRBJ2-1
d_call: .
clone_size: .
v_call: TRBV29-1

cdr3_nt: TGCGCCAGCAGCCAAGACTCAGGGGACGGCTCACCCCTCCACTTT
cdr3_aa: CASSQDSGDGSPLHF
j_call: TRBJ1-6
d_call: .
clone_size: .
v_call: TRBV4-3

cdr3_nt: TGTGCCAGCAGTTTATTGGACACCGGGGAGCTGTTTTTT
cdr3_aa: CASSLLDTGELFF
j_call: TRBJ2-2
d_call: .
clone_size: .
v_call: TRBV27

cdr3_nt: TGCGCCAGCAGAGCCGGGGCCACTGAAGCTTTCTTT
cdr3_aa: CASRAGATEAFF
j_call: TRBJ1-1
d_call: .
clone_size: .
v_call: TRBV5-1

cdr3_nt: TGTGCCAGCAGTTTACAGGGCAATGAGCAGTTCTTC
cdr3_aa: CASSLQGNEQFF
j_call: TRBJ2-1
d_call: .
clone_size: few
v_call: TRBV27

cdr3_nt: TGTGCCAGCAGCGCGGGACAGACCCAAGAGACCCAGTACTTC
cdr3_aa: CASSAGQTQETQYF
j_call: TRBJ2-5
d_call: TRBD1
clone_size: once
v_call: TRBV9

cdr3_nt: TGCAGCGTTGGCGACGGATTCTACGAGCAGTACTTC
cdr3_aa: CSVGDGFYEQYF
j_call: TRBJ2-7
d_call: .
clone_size: .
v_call: TRBV29-1

cdr3_nt: TGTGCCAGCAGGAGCCTAGCGGGAGAGTCCTACAATGAGCAGTTCTTC
cdr3_aa: CASRSLAGESYNEQFF
j_call: TRBJ2-1
d_call: TRBD2
clone_size: .
v_call: TRBV6-2/TRBV6-3

cdr3_nt: TGTGCCAGCAGTTTCCCCCTTAGCGAGCAGTACTTC
cdr3_aa: CASSFPLSEQYF
j_call: TRBJ2-7
d_call: .
clone_size: .
v_call: TRBV12-3/TRBV12-4

cdr3_nt: TGTGCCAGCAGCTCGTCGTGGGCAGGCGGTTTCTACGAGCAGTACTTC
cdr3_aa: CASSSSWAGGFYEQYF
j_call: TRBJ2-7
d_call: .
clone_size: .
v_call: TRBV7-2

cdr3_nt: TGTGCCAGCAGCCCTTCACAAACAGATACGCAGTATTTT
cdr3_aa: CASSPSQTDTQYF
j_call: TRBJ2-3
d_call: .
clone_size: .
v_call: TRBV6-5

cdr3_nt: TGCAGTGCTGTCAGGCCGAATGGCTATGGCTACACCTTC
cdr3_aa: CSAVRPNGYGYTF
j_call: TRBJ1-2
d_call: .
clone_size: .
v_call: TRBV20-1

cdr3_nt: TGTGCCAGCAGTCCCTCGGCCAAAAACATTCAGTACTTC
cdr3_aa: CASSPSAKNIQYF
j_call: TRBJ2-4
d_call: .
clone_size: .
v_call: TRBV6-5

cdr3_nt: TGTGCCAGCAGCCAAGAGCCAGGCGGGGACGAGCAGTACTTC
cdr3_aa: CASSQEPGGDEQYF
j_call: TRBJ2-7
d_call: .
clone_size: .
v_call: TRBV4-2

cdr3_nt: TGTGCCAGCAGTCCTGGAGAACGTGGCTACACCTTC
cdr3_aa: CASSPGERGYTF
j_call: TRBJ1-2
d_call: .
clone_size: .
v_call: TRBV12-3/TRBV12-4

cdr3_nt: TGTGCCAGCAGCGTAGGGGATAAGAGGGGCTACACCTTC
cdr3_aa: CASSVGDKRGYTF
j_call: TRBJ1-2
d_call: .
clone_size: once
v_call: TRBV9

cdr3_nt: TGCAGTGCTAGGGTTCCGGGGTCGGGGGAGACCCAGTACTTC
cdr3_aa: CSARVPGSGETQYF
j_call: TRBJ2-5
d_call: .
clone_size: .
v_call: TRBV20-1

cdr3_nt: TGCGCCAGCAGCCAAGATCAGGACGGAGTGCTCTATGGCTACACCTTC
cdr3_aa: CASSQDQDGVLYGYTF
j_call: TRBJ1-2
d_call: .
clone_size: .
v_call: TRBV4-3

cdr3_nt: TGCAGCGTTGATCAGGGTTCGGGTTACGAGCAGTACTTC
cdr3_aa: CSVDQGSGYEQYF
j_call: TRBJ2-7
d_call: .
clone_size: .
v_call: TRBV29-1

cdr3_nt: TGTGCCACCAGGCGGAACACTGAAGCTTTCTTT
cdr3_aa: CATRRNTEAFF
j_call: TRBJ1-1
d_call: .
clone_size: .
v_call: TRBV30

cdr3_nt: TGTGCCAGCAGCTTAGCCGGGACAGGGGGCACTGAGCAGTTCTTC
cdr3_aa: CASSLAGTGGTEQFF
j_call: TRBJ2-1
d_call: TRBD1
clone_size: .
v_call: TRBV7-8

cdr3_nt: TGCAGCGTTGTGGGCTCCCCGAGCACCGGGGAGCTGTTTTTT
cdr3_aa: CSVVGSPSTGELFF
j_call: TRBJ2-2
d_call: .
clone_size: .
v_call: TRBV29-1

cdr3_nt: TGTGCCAGCAGCATACAGGAGCTCGTCTATGGCTACACCTTC
cdr3_aa: CASSIQELVYGYTF
j_call: TRBJ1-2
d_call: .
clone_size: .
v_call: TRBV7-2

cdr3_nt: TGCAGTGCTAGAGACGAGGCAGGGCTCAATGAGCAGTTCTTC
cdr3_aa: CSARDEAGLNEQFF
j_call: TRBJ2-1
d_call: .
clone_size: .
v_call: TRBV20-1

cdr3_nt: TGTGCCACCAGCAGAGATCGGATTAACTATGGCTACACCTTC
cdr3_aa: CATSRDRINYGYTF
j_call: TRBJ1-2
d_call: .
clone_size: .
v_call: TRBV15

cdr3_nt: TGTGCCAGCAGCCTCCCAGTCTGGGCAAGCTCCTACAATGAGCAGTTCTTC
cdr3_aa: CASSLPVWASSYNEQFF
j_call: TRBJ2-1
d_call: .
clone_size: .
v_call: TRBV6-2/TRBV6-3

cdr3_nt: TGTGCCAGCTGGCGTAGCTCCTACAATGAGCAGTTCTTC
cdr3_aa: CASWRSSYNEQFF
j_call: TRBJ2-1
d_call: .
clone_size: .
v_call: TRBV6-6

cdr3_nt: TGTGCCAGCAGCCGCGAGTTACTAGCGATTGAGCAGTTCTTC
cdr3_aa: CASSRELLAIEQFF
j_call: TRBJ2-1
d_call: TRBD2
clone_size: .
v_call: TRBV6-5

cdr3_nt: TGTGCCAGTAGTATATTACTAGCGGGATCCTACAATGAGCAGTTCTTC
cdr3_aa: CASSILLAGSYNEQFF
j_call: TRBJ2-1
d_call: TRBD2
clone_size: .
v_call: TRBV19

cdr3_nt: TGTGCCAGCAGTTACCTCCCCGACTCCGGGGTCACCCAAGAGACCCAGTACTTC
cdr3_aa: CASSYLPDSGVTQETQYF
j_call: TRBJ2-5
d_call: .
clone_size: .
v_call: TRBV6-2/TRBV6-3

cdr3_nt: TGTGCCAGCAGTTACGTGGGGGAGGGAAACATTCAGTACTTC
cdr3_aa: CASSYVGEGNIQYF
j_call: TRBJ2-4
d_call: TRBD2
clone_size: .
v_call: TRBV6-6

cdr3_nt: TGTGCCAGCAGTTGGGCCGCGAATTACCAAGAGACCCAGTACTTC
cdr3_aa: CASSWAANYQETQYF
j_call: TRBJ2-5
d_call: .
clone_size: .
v_call: TRBV28

cdr3_nt: TGTGCCAGCAGCTTGCCCGGACCTCCGGACTATGGCTACACCTTC
cdr3_aa: CASSLPGPPDYGYTF
j_call: TRBJ1-2
d_call: .
clone_size: once
v_call: TRBV5-5

cdr3_nt: TGCAGTGCTAGGTGGGGACAGGACAACACAGATACGCAGTATTTT
cdr3_aa: CSARWGQDNTDTQYF
j_call: TRBJ2-3
d_call: TRBD1
clone_size: .
v_call: TRBV20-1

cdr3_nt: TGTGCCAGCAGGCTGGTGGCGGGACTAGCGGGAGGGTCGTACAATGAGCAGTTCTTC
cdr3_aa: CASRLVAGLAGGSYNEQFF
j_call: TRBJ2-1
d_call: TRBD2
clone_size: .
v_call: TRBV7-2

cdr3_nt: TGTGCCAGCTGCCTGAGGGGCTCTGGGGCCAACGTCCTGACTTTC
cdr3_aa: CASCLRGSGANVLTF
j_call: TRBJ2-6
d_call: .
clone_size: .
v_call: TRBV13

cdr3_nt: TGTGCCAGCAGCCAAGAGCCACCTCGAGGCTACACCTTC
cdr3_aa: CASSQEPPRGYTF
j_call: TRBJ1-2
d_call: .
clone_size: .
v_call: TRBV14

cdr3_nt: TGCAGCGTCTGGGACAGGGAAAACGAGCAGTACTTC
cdr3_aa: CSVWDRENEQYF
j_call: TRBJ2-7
d_call: TRBD1
clone_size: .
v_call: TRBV29-1

cdr3_nt: TGCAGCGTTGAGCGCAGGACAGAAGGAGGGGAAAAACTGTTTTTT
cdr3_aa: CSVERRTEGGEKLFF
j_call: TRBJ1-4
d_call: .
clone_size: .
v_call: TRBV29-1

cdr3_nt: TGTGCCAGCAGCCGGACAGGGAAGTGGAACTCCTACGAGCAGTACTTC
cdr3_aa: CASSRTGKWNSYEQYF
j_call: TRBJ2-7
d_call: TRBD1
clone_size: .
v_call: TRBV5-6

cdr3_nt: TGTGCCAGCAGCTTGGTAGGTGACAATGAGCAGTTCTTC
cdr3_aa: CASSLVGDNEQFF
j_call: TRBJ2-1
d_call: .
clone_size: once
v_call: TRBV5-4

cdr3_nt: TGTGCCAGCAGCGTAGCGGCAGGGGCCTACGAGCAGTACTTC
cdr3_aa: CASSVAAGAYEQYF
j_call: TRBJ2-7
d_call: .
clone_size: .
v_call: TRBV9

cdr3_nt: TGTGCCAGCAGCGTCGCAGCCACAGATACGCAGTATTTT
cdr3_aa: CASSVAATDTQYF
j_call: TRBJ2-3
d_call: .
clone_size: .
v_call: TRBV9

cdr3_nt: TGTGCCAGCAGCGTAGCCGCCGGGACTGAAGCTTTCTTT
cdr3_aa: CASSVAAGTEAFF
j_call: TRBJ1-1
d_call: .
clone_size: .
v_call: TRBV9

cdr3_nt: TGCAGTGCTCACCCGGGGGACAGGGTTGGGCAGCCCCAGCATTTT
cdr3_aa: CSAHPGDRVGQPQHF
j_call: TRBJ1-5
d_call: TRBD1
clone_size: .
v_call: TRBV20-1

cdr3_nt: TGTGCCAGCAGCGTGGAGGGAAAACAGGGGAGGAATGGCTACACCTTC
cdr3_aa: CASSVEGKQGRNGYTF
j_call: TRBJ1-2
d_call: TRBD1
clone_size: .
v_call: TRBV9

cdr3_nt: TGTGCCAGCAGTCGTGGCGCAGGGGACGGGAACTATGGCTACACCTTC
cdr3_aa: CASSRGAGDGNYGYTF
j_call: TRBJ1-2
d_call: .
clone_size: once
v_call: TRBV27